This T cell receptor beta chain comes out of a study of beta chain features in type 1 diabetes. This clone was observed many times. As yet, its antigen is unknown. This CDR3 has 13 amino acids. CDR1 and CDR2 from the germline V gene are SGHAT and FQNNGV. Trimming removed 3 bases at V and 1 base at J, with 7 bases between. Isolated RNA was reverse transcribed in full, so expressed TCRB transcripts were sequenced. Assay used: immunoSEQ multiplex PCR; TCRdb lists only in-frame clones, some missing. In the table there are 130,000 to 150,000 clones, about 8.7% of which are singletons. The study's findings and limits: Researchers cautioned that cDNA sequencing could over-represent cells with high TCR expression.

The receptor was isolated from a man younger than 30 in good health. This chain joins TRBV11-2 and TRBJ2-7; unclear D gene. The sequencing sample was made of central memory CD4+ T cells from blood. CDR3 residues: CASSFDKSYEQYF. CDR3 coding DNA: TGTGCCAGCAGCTTTGACAAATCCTACGAGCAGTACTTC.